What follows is one T cell receptor (beta chain) and its context. Original processing notes: Amplified reference gene primers provided the basis for estimating nucleated cell counts. TCRdb's copy holds only in-frame clones and misses some; the assay was immunoSEQ multiplex PCR. V, J and clone size were drawn from that table, and D and trimming were deduced from the DNA. The table lists roughly 150,000 clones, 83% of them singletons. This record belongs to a study of blood T cell repertoires in COVID-19. Overall study context: Samples came from the United States, Italy and Spain, spanning acute and convalescent COVID-19.

What was sequenced was peripheral blood. The sequence was obtained from an elderly woman with acute or convalescent COVID-19.

For the CDR3, the DNA is TGTGCCAGCAGTTTATTATTGGACAGGGTGGGCGAGCAGTTCTTC. Translating gives CASSLLLDRVGEQFF. The J gene is TRBJ2-1, the V gene TRBV7-9; TRBD1 aligns across 8 bases. CDR3 size: 15 residues. V trimming: 6 bases; J trimming: 10 bases; junction bases outside the gene matches: 14. Germline V gene data show CDR1 as SEHNR and CDR2 as FQNEAQ (reference sequence). Supplemented by reference TRBV7-9 and TRBJ2-1, the full variable domain reads DTGVSQNPRHKITKRGQNVTFRCDPISEHNRLYWYRQTLGQGPEFLTYFQNEAQLEKSRLLSDRFSAERPKGSFSTLEIQRTEQGDSAMYLCASSLLLDRVGEQFFGPGTRLTVL.